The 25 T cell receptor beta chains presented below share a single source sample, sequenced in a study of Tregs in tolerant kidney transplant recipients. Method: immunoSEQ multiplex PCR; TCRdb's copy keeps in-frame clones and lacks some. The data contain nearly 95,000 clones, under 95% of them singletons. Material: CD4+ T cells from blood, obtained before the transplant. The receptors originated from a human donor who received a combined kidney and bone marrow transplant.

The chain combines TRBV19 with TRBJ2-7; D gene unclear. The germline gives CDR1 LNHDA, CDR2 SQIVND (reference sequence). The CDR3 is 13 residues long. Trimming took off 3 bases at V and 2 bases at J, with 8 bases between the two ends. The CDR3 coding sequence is TGTGCCAGTAGTATCCCAGGAACCTACGAGCAGTACTTC. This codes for CASSIPGTYEQYF.

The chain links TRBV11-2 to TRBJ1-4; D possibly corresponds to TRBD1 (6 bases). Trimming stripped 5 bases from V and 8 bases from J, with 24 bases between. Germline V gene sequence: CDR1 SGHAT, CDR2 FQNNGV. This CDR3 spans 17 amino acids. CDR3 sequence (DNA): TGTGCCAGCAGCCCGGCGGGGGGGCCCCTATTTGGAGAAAAACTGTTTTTT. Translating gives CASSPAGGPLFGEKLFF.

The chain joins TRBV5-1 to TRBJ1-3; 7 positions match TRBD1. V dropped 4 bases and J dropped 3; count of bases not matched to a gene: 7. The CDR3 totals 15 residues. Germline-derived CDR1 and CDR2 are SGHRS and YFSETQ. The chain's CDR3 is CASSIPQGNGNTIYF. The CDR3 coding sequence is TGCGCCAGCAGCATTCCACAGGGGAATGGAAACACCATATATTTT.

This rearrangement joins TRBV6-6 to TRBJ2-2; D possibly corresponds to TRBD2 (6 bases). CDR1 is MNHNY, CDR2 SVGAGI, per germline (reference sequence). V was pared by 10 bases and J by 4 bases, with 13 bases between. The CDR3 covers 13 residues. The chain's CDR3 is CATAGPSTGELFF. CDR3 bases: TGTGCCACCGCGGGGCCCAGCACCGGGGAGCTGTTTTTT.

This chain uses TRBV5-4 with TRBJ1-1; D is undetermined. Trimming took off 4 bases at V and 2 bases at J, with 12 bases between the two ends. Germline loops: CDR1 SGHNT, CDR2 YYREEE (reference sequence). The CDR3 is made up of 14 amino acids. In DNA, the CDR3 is TGTGCCAGCAGCGCTGGCGGGATAAACACTGAAGCTTTCTTT. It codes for CASSAGGINTEAFF.

The CDR3 nucleotides are TGTGCCTGGAGGAGGGGGAGTTCGAACTATGGCTACACCTTC. As protein: CAWRRGSSNYGYTF. The gene calls are TRBV30 and TRBJ1-2, with D possibly TRBD1 on 6 matching bases. Trimming removed 3 bases at V and 2 bases at J, with 13 bases between. The CDR3 runs 14 residues. Per the germline V gene, CDR1 is GTSNPN and CDR2 is SVGIG (reference sequence).

As DNA, the CDR3 is TGCGCCAGCAGCCAAGAGGGGGCATGGGAGGGCACTGAAGCTTTCTTT. Amino acids: CASSQEGAWEGTEAFF. This chain connects TRBV4-3 to TRBJ1-1, with D perhaps TRBD1 (6 bases). Germline V gene sequence: CDR1 LGHNA, CDR2 YSLEER. V was trimmed by 0 bases and J by 4 bases, leaving 15 bases between them. This CDR3 is 16 amino acids long.

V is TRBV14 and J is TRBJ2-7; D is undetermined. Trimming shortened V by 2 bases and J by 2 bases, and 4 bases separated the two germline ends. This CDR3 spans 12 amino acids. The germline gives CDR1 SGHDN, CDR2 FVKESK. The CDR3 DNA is TGTGCCAGCAGCCAACTCCCCTACGAGCAGTACTTC. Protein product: CASSQLPYEQYF. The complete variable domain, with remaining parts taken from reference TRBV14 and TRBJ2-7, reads EAGVTQFPSHSVIEKGQTVTLRCDPISGHDNLYWYRRVMGKEIKFLLHFVKESKQDESGMPNNRFLAERTGGTYSTLKVQPAELEDSGVYFCASSQLPYEQYFGPGTRLTVT.

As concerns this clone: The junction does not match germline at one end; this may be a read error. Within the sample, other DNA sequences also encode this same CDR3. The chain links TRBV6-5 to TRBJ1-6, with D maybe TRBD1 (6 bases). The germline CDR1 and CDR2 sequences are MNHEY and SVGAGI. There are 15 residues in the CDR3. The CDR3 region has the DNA TGTGCCAGTTTGCGGGGGGCTCCTGGTAATTCCCCCCTCCACTTT. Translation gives CASLRGAPGNSPLHF.

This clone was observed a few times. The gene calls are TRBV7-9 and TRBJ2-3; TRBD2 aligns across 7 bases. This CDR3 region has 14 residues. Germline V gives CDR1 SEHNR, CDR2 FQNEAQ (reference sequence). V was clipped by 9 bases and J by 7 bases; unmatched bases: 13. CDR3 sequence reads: CASTGTTTTNTQYF. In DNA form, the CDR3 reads TGTGCCAGTACCGGGACTACCACCACGAATACGCAGTATTTT.

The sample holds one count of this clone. The CDR3 protein is CAISGVDRGIYGYTF. The CDR3, as DNA: TGTGCCATCAGTGGAGTCGACAGGGGGATCTATGGCTACACCTTC. V and J are TRBV10-3 and TRBJ1-2; TRBD1 agrees at 9 bases. The CDR3 contains 15 residues. Looked up from germline, CDR1 is ENHRY and CDR2 is SYGVKD. The V segment lost 4 bases and the J segment 4 bases; nucleotides outside the gene matches: 7.

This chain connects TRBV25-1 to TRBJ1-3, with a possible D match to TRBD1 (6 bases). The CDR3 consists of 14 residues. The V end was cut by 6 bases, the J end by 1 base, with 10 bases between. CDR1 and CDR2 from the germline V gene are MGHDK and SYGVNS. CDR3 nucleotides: TGTGCCAGCAGCCCTCAGGGGTCTGGAAACACCATATATTTT. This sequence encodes CASSPQGSGNTIYF.

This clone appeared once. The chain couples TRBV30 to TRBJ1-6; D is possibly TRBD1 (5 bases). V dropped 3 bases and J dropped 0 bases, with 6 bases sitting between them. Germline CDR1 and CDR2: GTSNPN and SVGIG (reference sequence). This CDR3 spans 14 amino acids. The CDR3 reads CAWRTVSYNSPLHF. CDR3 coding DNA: TGTGCCTGGAGGACAGTCTCCTATAATTCACCCCTCCACTTT.

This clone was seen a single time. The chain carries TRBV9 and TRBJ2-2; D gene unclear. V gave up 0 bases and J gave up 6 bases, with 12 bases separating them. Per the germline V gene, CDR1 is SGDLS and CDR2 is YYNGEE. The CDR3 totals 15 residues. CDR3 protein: CASSVAAGLAGELFF. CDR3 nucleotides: TGTGCCAGCAGCGTAGCGGCAGGCTTGGCCGGGGAGCTGTTTTTT.

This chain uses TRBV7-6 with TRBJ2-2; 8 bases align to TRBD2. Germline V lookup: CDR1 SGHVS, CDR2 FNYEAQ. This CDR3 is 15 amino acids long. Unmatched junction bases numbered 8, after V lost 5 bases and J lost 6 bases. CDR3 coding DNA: TGTGCCAGCAGCGTGAGCGGGAGAATACCCGGGGAGCTGTTTTTT. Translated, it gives CASSVSGRIPGELFF. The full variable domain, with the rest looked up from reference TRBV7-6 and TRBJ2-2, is GAGVSQSPRYKVTKRGQDVALRCDPISGHVSLYWYRQALGQGPEFLTYFNYEAQQDKSGLPNDRFSAERPEGSISTLTIQRTEQRDSAMYRCASSVSGRIPGELFFGEGSRLTVL.

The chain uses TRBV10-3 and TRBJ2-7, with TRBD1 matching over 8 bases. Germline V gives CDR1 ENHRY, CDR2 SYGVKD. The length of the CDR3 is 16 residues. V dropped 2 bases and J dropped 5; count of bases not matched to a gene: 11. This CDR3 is CAISEPDRVVMDEQYF. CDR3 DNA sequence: TGTGCCATCAGTGAGCCGGACAGGGTAGTTATGGACGAGCAGTACTTC.

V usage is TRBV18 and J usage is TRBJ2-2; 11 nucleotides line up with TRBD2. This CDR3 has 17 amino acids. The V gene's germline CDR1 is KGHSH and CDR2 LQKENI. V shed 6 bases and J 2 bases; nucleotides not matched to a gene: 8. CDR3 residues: CASSLTTSGVNTGELFF. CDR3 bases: TGTGCCAGCTCCCTTACGACTAGCGGGGTCAACACCGGGGAGCTGTTTTTT.

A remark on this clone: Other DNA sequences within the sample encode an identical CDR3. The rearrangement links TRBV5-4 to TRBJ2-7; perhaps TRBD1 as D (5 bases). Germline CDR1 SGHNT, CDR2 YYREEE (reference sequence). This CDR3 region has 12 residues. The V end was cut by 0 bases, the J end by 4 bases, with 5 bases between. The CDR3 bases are TGTGCCAGCAGCTTGGACAGGTACGAGCAGTACTTC. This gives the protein CASSLDRYEQYF.

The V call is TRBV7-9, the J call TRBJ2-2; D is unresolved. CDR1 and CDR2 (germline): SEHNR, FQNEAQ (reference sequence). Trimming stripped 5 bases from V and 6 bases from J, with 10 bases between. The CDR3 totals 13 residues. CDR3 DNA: TGTGCCAGCAGCCCCCGGAGAGCCGGGGAGCTGTTTTTT. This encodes CASSPRRAGELFF.

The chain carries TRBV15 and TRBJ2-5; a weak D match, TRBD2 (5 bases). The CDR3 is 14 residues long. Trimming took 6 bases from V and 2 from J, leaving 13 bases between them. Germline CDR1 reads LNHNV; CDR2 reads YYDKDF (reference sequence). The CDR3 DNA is TGTGCCACCAGAGAACGGACTCGACAAGAGACCCAGTACTTC. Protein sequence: CATRERTRQETQYF.

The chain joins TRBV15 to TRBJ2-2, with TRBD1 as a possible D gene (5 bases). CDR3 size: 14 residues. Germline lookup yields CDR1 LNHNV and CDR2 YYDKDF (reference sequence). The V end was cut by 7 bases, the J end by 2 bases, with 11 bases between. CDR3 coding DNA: TGTGCCACCAAACAGGATCTTAACACCGGGGAGCTGTTTTTT. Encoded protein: CATKQDLNTGELFF.

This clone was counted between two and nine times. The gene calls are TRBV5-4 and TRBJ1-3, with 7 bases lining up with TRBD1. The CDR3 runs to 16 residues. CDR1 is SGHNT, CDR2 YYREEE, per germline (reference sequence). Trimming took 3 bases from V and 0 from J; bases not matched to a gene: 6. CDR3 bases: TGTGCCAGCAGCTGGGGACAGCCAAGCTCTGGAAACACCATATATTTT. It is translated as CASSWGQPSSGNTIYF. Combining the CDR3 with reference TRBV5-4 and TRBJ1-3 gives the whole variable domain ETGVTQSPTHLIKTRGQQVTLRCSSQSGHNTVSWYQQALGQGPQFIFQYYREEENGRGNFPPRFSGLQFPNYSSELNVNALELDDSALYLCASSWGQPSSGNTIYFGEGSWLTVV.

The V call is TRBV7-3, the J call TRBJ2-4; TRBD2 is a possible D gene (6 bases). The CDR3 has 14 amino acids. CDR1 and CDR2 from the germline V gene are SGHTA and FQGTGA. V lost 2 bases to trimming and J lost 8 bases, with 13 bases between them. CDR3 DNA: TGTGCCAGCAGCTTAGGCGGAGGGTTGGACATTCAGTACTTC. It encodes CASSLGGGLDIQYF.

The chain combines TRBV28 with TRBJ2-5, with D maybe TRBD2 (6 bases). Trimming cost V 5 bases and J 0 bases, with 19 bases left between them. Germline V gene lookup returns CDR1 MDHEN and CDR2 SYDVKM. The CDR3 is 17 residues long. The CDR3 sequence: CASSVTRTIFYQETQYF. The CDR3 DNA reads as TGTGCCAGCAGTGTGACCCGGACTATCTTTTACCAAGAGACCCAGTACTTC.

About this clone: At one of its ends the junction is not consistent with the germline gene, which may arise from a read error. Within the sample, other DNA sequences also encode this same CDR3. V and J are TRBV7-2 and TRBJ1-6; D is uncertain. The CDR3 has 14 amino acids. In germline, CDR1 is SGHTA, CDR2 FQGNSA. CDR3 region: CASSLSGSHSPLHF. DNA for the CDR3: TGTGCCAGCAGCTTATCGGGGTCGCATTCCCCCCTCCACTTT.